What follows describes a single TCR beta chain. No antigen is known for it. The sample belongs to a study of vaccination and CD4 T cells after COVID-19. CD4+ T cells that had been cultured provided DNA sequenced with the Oncomine TCR Beta short-read assay. TCRdb re-derived calls from the PCR reads in MiXCR, one entry per CDR3 protein. This sample yields about 10,000 distinct CDR3 sequences, of which under 55% are seen a single time; 34% belongs to the top ten. The treatment is: roughly 10-day PBMC culture with coronavirus spike peptide pools or control peptides (ViraFEST assay). The source of this sequence is a human donor who had recovered from COVID-19. The sequenced sample consisted of CD4+ T cells from blood, cultured in vitro.

The CDR3 DNA reads as TGCGCCAGCAGCTTGGGATTCATGAACACTGAAGCTTTCTTT. Protein sequence: CASSLGFMNTEAFF. The chain recombines TRBV5-1 with TRBJ1-1, with D hard to call. Trimming removed 0 bases from V and 0 bases from J, with 6 bases in between. Germline CDR1 reads SGHRS; CDR2 reads YFSETQ. This CDR3 is built from 14 residues.